This T cell receptor beta chain was obtained from a study of blood T cell repertoires in COVID-19. This clone occurred a few times. The V gene's germline CDR1 is SGHAT and CDR2 FQNNGV. Deletions cut 6 bases from V and 8 bases from J, with 17 bases between. The CDR3 totals 15 residues. In the study's own analysis: Quantification of nucleated cells was approximated via reference gene primer amplification. Generated by immunoSEQ multiplex PCR, the TCRdb table keeps only in-frame clones and is missing some. V, J and clone size were drawn from that table, and D and trimming were deduced from the DNA. The data show over 200,000 clones, just under 90% seen once.

Sample: PBMCs or T cells enriched from blood (not recorded which). The V gene is TRBV11-2, the J gene TRBJ1-6; D may be TRBD1 (5 bases). The sequence was obtained from a woman aged 25 to 45 with acute COVID-19. CDR3 in amino acids: CASSLSGFKDSPLHF. DNA of the CDR3: TGTGCCAGCAGTCTTTCAGGGTTTAAGGATTCACCCCTCCACTTT.